This record looks at one TCR beta chain sequence and its context. Its antigen is not identified. These data are taken from a study of cytomegalovirus exposure and HLA in healthy donors. Points from the study as a whole: Prior analysis indicated that the majority of TCR beta V segments exhibited productivity approximately 90% or approximately 30% of the time. A few CMV-associated chains were confirmed in vitro to be specific for CMV antigens. Later analysis suggested links between common viral pathogens and several top significant clusters. Most CMV-associated TCR beta chains appeared HLA-restricted in a later analysis.

The primer mix had 60 Vbeta and 13 Jbeta primers. Measured with immunoSEQ multiplex PCR; TCRdb has only the in-frame clones, and not every one. The data hold under 100,000 clones, with just under 70% observed a single time. The V and J ends lost 4 bases and 0 bases, in that order; junction bases with no gene match: 6. The germline V gene has CDR1 LNHDA and CDR2 SQIVND (reference sequence). The CDR3 length is 15 residues. The sequencing sample was made of PBMCs. This receptor was identified in a woman aged 45-65 years in good health and CMV-seropositive. This chain joins TRBV19 and TRBJ2-7; 7 bases map to TRBD1. Written as DNA, the CDR3 is TGTGCCAGTAGTAAGAACGCAGGGGGCTCCTACGAGCAGTACTTC. Translated, it gives CASSKNAGGSYEQYF.